This T cell receptor (beta chain) was captured in a study of T cell repertoires in cytomegalovirus infection. Study summary: Public TCR beta signatures provided an indication of both CMV infection and a matching HLA type. Points from the study as a whole: In two of eight donors, the top clonotype was HLA-C-restricted CMV-specific.

Comment on this clonotype: Its specificity is not known.

TCRdb called the reads again in MiXCR, with one record for every CDR3 protein. Of some 900,000 distinct CDR3 sequences listed, approximately 30% are singletons. Trimming took 3 bases from V and 4 from J; bases not matched to a gene: 6. Per germline, CDR1 MNHEY and CDR2 SMNVEV (reference sequence). The CDR3 spans 15 residues. The sequenced sample was cultured CD8+ T cells from PBMCs, obtained from culture after CMV antigen stimulation. This clonotype was obtained from a human donor in good health (CMV status not recorded). Some clones in this sample may be carry-over from other donors' samples. The rearrangement joins TRBV27 to TRBJ2-3, with TRBD2 matching over 8 bases. CDR3 protein: CASSFGGGLADTQYF. CDR3 nucleotide sequence: TGTGCCAGCAGTTTTGGCGGGGGGTTGGCAGATACGCAGTATTTT.